This T cell receptor (beta chain) derives from a study of cytomegalovirus exposure and HLA in healthy donors. Study as a whole: Drawn from HLA-typed donors, about 82 million unique TCRs were held in an early data release. Study results and caveats: The majority of TCR sequences were rare, yet some public TCRs appeared in many donors.

Among the donors, all were healthy bone marrow donors. The primer mix had 60 Vbeta and 13 Jbeta primers. TCRdb's table, derived via immunoSEQ multiplex PCR, lists solely in-frame clones and lacks some. The data contain some 120,000 clones, around 80% of them seen just once; the ten biggest clones take up less than 0.25%. Points on this clone: No antigen is known for it.

V trimming: 7 bases; J trimming: 4 bases; junction bases outside the gene matches: 9. Germline lookup yields CDR1 MDHEN and CDR2 SYDVKM. This CDR3 comprises 15 residues. The chain recombines TRBV28 with TRBJ2-7; 11 bases are a match to TRBD1. The specimen sequenced was PBMCs. The receptor was derived from a man aged 45-65 years in good health and CMV-seronegative. The CDR3 nucleotides read TGTGCCAGCAAACGGACAGGGGGCGTGGAGTACGAGCAGTACTTC. As protein: CASKRTGGVEYEQYF.